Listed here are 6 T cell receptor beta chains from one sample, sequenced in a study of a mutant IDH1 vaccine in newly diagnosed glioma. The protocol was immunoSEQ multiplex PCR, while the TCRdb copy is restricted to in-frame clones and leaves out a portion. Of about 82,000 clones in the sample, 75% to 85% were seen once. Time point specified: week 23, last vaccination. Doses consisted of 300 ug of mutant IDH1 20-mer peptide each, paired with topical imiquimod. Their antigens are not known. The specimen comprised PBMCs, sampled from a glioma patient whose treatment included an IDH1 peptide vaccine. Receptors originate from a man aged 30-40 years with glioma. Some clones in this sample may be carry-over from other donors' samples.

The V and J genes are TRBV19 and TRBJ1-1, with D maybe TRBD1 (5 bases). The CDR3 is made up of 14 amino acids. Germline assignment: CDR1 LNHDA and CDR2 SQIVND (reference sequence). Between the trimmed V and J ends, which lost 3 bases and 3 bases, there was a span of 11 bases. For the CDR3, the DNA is TGTGCCAGTAGTATGAGGGGTAGGGACACTGAAGCTTTCTTT. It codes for CASSMRGRDTEAFF.

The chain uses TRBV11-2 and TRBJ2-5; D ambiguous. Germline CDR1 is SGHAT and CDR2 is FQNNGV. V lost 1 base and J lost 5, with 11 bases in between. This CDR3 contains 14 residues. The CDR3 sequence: CASSLVVSRETQYF. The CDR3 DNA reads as TGTGCCAGCAGCTTAGTGGTATCGAGGGAGACCCAGTACTTC.

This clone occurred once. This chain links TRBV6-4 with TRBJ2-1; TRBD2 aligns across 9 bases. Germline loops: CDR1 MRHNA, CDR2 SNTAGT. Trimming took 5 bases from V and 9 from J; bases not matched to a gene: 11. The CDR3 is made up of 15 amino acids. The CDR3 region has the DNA TGTGCCAGCAGTCCAGCGGGGGGCCTTACGGGTGAGCAGTTCTTC. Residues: CASSPAGGLTGEQFF.

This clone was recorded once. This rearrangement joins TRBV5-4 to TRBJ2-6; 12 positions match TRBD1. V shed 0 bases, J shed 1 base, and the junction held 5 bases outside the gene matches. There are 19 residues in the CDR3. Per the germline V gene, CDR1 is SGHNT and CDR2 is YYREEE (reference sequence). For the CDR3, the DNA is TGTGCCAGCAGCTTGGGCCCGGGACAGGGGGCGTCTGGGGCCAACGTCCTGACTTTC. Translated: CASSLGPGQGASGANVLTF.

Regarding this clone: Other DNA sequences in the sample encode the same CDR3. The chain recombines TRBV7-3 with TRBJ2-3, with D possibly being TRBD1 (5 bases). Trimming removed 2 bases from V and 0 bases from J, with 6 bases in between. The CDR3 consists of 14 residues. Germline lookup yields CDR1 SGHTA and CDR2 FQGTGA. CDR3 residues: CASSLGASTDTQYF. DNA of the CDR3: TGTGCCAGCAGCTTAGGGGCTAGCACAGATACGCAGTATTTT.

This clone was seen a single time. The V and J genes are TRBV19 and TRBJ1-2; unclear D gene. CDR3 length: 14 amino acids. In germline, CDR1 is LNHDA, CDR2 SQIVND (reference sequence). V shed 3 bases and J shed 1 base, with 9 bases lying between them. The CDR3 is CASSIDHFNYGYTF. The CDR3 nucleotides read TGTGCCAGTAGTATTGACCATTTTAACTATGGCTACACCTTC.